Listed below are T cell receptor beta chains from one sample, sequenced in a study of T cell responses to AZD1222 COVID-19 vaccine. TCRdb's table, derived via immunoSEQ multiplex PCR, lists solely in-frame clones and lacks some. Of over 65,000 clones listed, approximately 82% are singletons. The material was peripheral blood, obtained on day 0 of AZD1222 vaccination. The receptor set was obtained from an adult in good health. Each CDR3 is given with its conserved first and last residue. Not all rows give a size; the values are once, few, many and, for expanded clones, a class.

V: TRBV3-1/TRBV3-2; size: NA; length: 15; J: TRBJ2-1; CDR3: CASSQVLDSYNEQFF
V: TRBV4-3; size: once; length: 13; J: TRBJ1-2; CDR3: CASSQEHGGGYTF
V: TRBV3-1/TRBV3-2; size: NA; length: 13; J: TRBJ2-2; CDR3: CASSHLTGAELFF
V: TRBV15; size: once; length: 14; J: TRBJ2-7; CDR3: CATSKNTEVYEQYF
V: TRBV18; size: NA; length: 15; J: TRBJ1-6; CDR3: CASSPPNRPNSPLHF
V: TRBV3-1/TRBV3-2; size: NA; length: 15; J: TRBJ2-2; CDR3: CASSRDRVATGELFF
V: TRBV27; size: NA; length: 17; J: TRBJ1-1; CDR3: CASSLSGGGLMNTEAFF
V: TRBV9; size: NA; length: 15; J: TRBJ1-2; CDR3: CASSGGQGTTYGYTF
V: TRBV12-3/TRBV12-4; size: NA; length: 13; J: TRBJ2-7; CDR3: CASSGQGVDEQYF
V: TRBV30; size: few; length: 14; J: TRBJ1-1; CDR3: CAWISWRGGRQAFF
V: TRBV7-2; size: NA; length: 12; J: TRBJ1-2; CDR3: CASSFETAGYTF
V: TRBV2; size: NA; length: 15; J: TRBJ1-5; CDR3: CASSERTGGRQPQHF
V: TRBV6-5; size: NA; length: 11; J: TRBJ2-7; CDR3: CASSRLHEQYF
V: TRBV12-3/TRBV12-4; size: NA; length: 13; J: TRBJ1-1; CDR3: CASSLDRGTEAFF
V: TRBV5-1; size: NA; length: 14; J: TRBJ1-5; CDR3: CASSSGQGGQPQHF
V: TRBV6-6; size: NA; length: 16; J: TRBJ1-5; CDR3: CASSSPGRGSNQPQHF
V: TRBV19; size: NA; length: 14; J: TRBJ1-2; CDR3: CASSIGRGTYGYTF
V: TRBV24-1; size: NA; length: 16; J: TRBJ1-3; CDR3: CATSEFRQGSGNTIYF
V: TRBV18; size: NA; length: 13; J: TRBJ2-7; CDR3: CASSPGTGREQYF
V: TRBV7-8; size: NA; length: 16; J: TRBJ2-1; CDR3: CASSPLTGESGNEQFF
V: TRBV14; size: NA; length: 15; J: TRBJ2-7; CDR3: CASSQVSAGGYEQYF
V: TRBV4-3; size: NA; length: 15; J: TRBJ1-1; CDR3: CASSQDRSRDREAFF
V: TRBV19; size: NA; length: 17; J: TRBJ1-1; CDR3: CASSETGFRGMNTEAFF
V: TRBV19; size: few; length: 13; J: TRBJ1-1; CDR3: CASSKDGNTEAFF
V: TRBV27; size: NA; length: 13; J: TRBJ2-1; CDR3: CASRFHGGDEQFF
V: TRBV15; size: NA; length: 14; J: TRBJ2-5; CDR3: CATSLGQGAKTQYF
V: TRBV21-1; size: NA; length: 16; J: TRBJ2-7; CDR3: CASSVHRDRDSYEQYF
V: TRBV11-3; size: NA; length: 14; J: TRBJ2-1; CDR3: CASSSVQGHGEQFF
V: TRBV7-9; size: NA; length: 13; J: TRBJ1-3; CDR3: CALRGSSGNTIYF
V: TRBV7-9; size: NA; length: 13; J: TRBJ2-1; CDR3: CASSPRWENEQFF
V: TRBV11-3; size: NA; length: 13; J: TRBJ2-3; CDR3: CASSRGPTDTQYF
V: TRBV5-4; size: NA; length: 15; J: TRBJ2-3; CDR3: CASSSAGLASDTQYF
V: TRBV7-2; size: NA; length: 16; J: TRBJ1-6; CDR3: CASSLTFGQGDSPLHF
V: TRBV27; size: NA; length: 15; J: TRBJ2-2; CDR3: CASSSLDRWTGELFF
V: TRBV19; size: NA; length: 13; J: TRBJ2-3; CDR3: CASGFGGADTQYF
V: TRBV12-3/TRBV12-4; size: NA; length: 13; J: TRBJ1-1; CDR3: CASSSRVDTEAFF
V: TRBV7-9; size: NA; length: 15; J: TRBJ1-2; CDR3: CASSSRDRRLYGYTF
V: TRBV27; size: NA; length: 14; J: TRBJ2-1; CDR3: CASSLLAGGREQFF
V: TRBV5-6; size: NA; length: 11; J: TRBJ1-1; CDR3: CASSLVQEAFF
V: TRBV18; size: NA; length: 16; J: TRBJ2-2; CDR3: CASSPSRDSNTGELFF
V: TRBV19; size: NA; length: 16; J: TRBJ2-7; CDR3: CASSKMPGQGAYEQYF